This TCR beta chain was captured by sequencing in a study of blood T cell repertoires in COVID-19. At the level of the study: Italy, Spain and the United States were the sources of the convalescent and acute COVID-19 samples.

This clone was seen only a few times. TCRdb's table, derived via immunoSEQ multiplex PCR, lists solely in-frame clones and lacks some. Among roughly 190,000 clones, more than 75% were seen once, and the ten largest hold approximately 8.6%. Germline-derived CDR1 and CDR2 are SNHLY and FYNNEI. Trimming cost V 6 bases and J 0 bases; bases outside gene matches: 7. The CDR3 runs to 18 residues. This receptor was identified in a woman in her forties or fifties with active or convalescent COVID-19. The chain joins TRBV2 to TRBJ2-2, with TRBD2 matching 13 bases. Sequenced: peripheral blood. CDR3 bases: TGTGCCAGCAGCACGGGACTAGCGGGAATCGCGAACACCGGGGAGCTGTTTTTT. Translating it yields CASSTGLAGIANTGELFF.